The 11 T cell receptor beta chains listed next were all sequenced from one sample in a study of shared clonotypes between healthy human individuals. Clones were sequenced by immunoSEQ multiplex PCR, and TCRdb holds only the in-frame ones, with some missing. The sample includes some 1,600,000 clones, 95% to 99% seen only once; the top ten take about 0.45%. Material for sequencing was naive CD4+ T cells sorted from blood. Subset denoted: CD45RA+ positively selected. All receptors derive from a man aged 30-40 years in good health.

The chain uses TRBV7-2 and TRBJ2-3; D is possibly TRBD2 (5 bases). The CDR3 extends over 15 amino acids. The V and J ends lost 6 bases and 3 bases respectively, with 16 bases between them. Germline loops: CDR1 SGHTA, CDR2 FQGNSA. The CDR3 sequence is CASRQPRALTDTQYF. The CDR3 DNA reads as TGTGCCAGCAGACAGCCGAGGGCTCTTACAGATACGCAGTATTTT. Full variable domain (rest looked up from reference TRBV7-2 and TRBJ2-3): GAGVSQSPSNKVTEKGKDVELRCDPISGHTALYWYRQSLGQGLEFLIYFQGNSAPDKSGLPSDRFSAERTGGSVSTLTIQRTQQEDSAVYLCASRQPRALTDTQYFGPGTRLTVL.

CDR3 in amino acids: CASSYRGLKFEQYF. The CDR3 coding sequence is TGTGCCAGCAGCTACCGGGGACTTAAATTCGAGCAGTACTTC. This sequence joins TRBV5-8 and TRBJ2-7; D perhaps matches TRBD2 (6 bases). Trimming removed 3 bases from V and 6 bases from J, with 16 bases in between. The CDR3 length is 14 residues. The germline V gene encodes CDR1 SGHTS and CDR2 YDEGEE. Full variable domain (rest looked up from reference TRBV5-8 and TRBJ2-7): EAGVTQSPTHLIKTRGQQATLRCSPISGHTSVYWYQQALGLGLQFLLWYDEGEERNRGNFPPRFSGRQFPNYSSELNVNALELEDSALYLCASSYRGLKFEQYFGPGTRLTVT.

Here the CDR3 reads CASSFPRRGKGELFF. The CDR3 DNA reads as TGTGCCAGCAGTTTCCCCCGACGAGGGAAGGGGGAGCTGTTTTTT. The gene calls are TRBV28 and TRBJ2-2, with D tentatively TRBD2 (5 bases). This CDR3 has 15 residues. The germline gives CDR1 MDHEN, CDR2 SYDVKM. The V and J ends lost 3 bases and 8 bases respectively, with 16 bases between them.

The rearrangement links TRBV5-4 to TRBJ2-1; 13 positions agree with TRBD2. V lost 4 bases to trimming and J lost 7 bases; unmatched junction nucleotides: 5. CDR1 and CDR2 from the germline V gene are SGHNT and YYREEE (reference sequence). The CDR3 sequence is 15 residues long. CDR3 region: CASSPTSGRANEQFF. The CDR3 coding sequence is TGTGCCAGCAGCCCCACTAGCGGGAGGGCAAATGAGCAGTTCTTC. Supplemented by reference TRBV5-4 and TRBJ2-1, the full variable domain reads ETGVTQSPTHLIKTRGQQVTLRCSSQSGHNTVSWYQQALGQGPQFIFQYYREEENGRGNFPPRFSGLQFPNYSSELNVNALELDDSALYLCASSPTSGRANEQFFGPGTRLTVL.

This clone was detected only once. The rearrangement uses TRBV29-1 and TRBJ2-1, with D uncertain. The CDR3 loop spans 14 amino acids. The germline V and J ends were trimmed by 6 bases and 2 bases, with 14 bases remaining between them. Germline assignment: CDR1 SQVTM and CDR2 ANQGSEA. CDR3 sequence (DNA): TGCAGCGTGCCCCATTTAGGTCCCTACAATGAGCAGTTCTTC. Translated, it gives CSVPHLGPYNEQFF.

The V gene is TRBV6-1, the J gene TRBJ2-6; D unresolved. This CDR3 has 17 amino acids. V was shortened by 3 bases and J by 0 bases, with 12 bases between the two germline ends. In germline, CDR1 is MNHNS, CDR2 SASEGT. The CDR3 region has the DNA TGTGCCAGCAGTGAGACCCCTCACGTCTCTGGGGCCAACGTCCTGACTTTC. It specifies CASSETPHVSGANVLTF.

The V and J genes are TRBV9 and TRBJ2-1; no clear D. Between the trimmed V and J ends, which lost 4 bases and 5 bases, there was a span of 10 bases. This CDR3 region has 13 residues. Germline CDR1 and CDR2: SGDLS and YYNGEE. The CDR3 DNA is TGTGCCAGCAGCTATCGGCTCGACAATGAGCAGTTCTTC. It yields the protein CASSYRLDNEQFF.

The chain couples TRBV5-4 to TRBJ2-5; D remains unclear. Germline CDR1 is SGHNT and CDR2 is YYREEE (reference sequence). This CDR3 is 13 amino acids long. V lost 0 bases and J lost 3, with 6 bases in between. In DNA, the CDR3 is TGTGCCAGCAGCTTGGGGGTCAAAGAGACCCAGTACTTC. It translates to CASSLGVKETQYF.

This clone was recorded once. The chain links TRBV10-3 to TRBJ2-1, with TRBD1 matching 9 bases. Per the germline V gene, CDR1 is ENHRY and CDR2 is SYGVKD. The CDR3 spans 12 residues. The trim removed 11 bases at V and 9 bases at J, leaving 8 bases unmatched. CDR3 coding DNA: TGTGCCGCGCGGACAGGGGATATTGAGCAGTTCTTC. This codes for CAARTGDIEQFF.

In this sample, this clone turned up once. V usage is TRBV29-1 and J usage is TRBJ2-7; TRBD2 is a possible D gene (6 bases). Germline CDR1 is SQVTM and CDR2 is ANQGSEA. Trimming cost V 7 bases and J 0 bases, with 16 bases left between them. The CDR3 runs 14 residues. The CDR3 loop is CSALDYLDSYEQYF. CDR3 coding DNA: TGCAGCGCTCTGGACTACCTGGACTCCTACGAGCAGTACTTC.

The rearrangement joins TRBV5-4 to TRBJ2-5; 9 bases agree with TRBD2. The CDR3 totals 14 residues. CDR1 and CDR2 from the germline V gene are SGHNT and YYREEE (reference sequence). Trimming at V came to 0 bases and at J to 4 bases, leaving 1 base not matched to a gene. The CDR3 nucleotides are TGTGCCAGCAGCTTGGTTAGCGGGAGAGAGACCCAGTACTTC. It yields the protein CASSLVSGRETQYF.